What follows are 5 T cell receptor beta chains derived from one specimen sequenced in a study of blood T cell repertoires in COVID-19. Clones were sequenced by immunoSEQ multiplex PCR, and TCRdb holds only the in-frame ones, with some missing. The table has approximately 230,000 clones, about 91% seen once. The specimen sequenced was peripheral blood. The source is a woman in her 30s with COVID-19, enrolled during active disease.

The CDR3 here is CASSSGQASYEQYV. As DNA, the CDR3 is TGTGCCAGCAGCTCCGGACAGGCCTCCTACGAGCAGTACGTC. V is TRBV21-1 and J is TRBJ2-7; TRBD1, as called in the table, went unchecked against the DNA. TRBV21-1 is a documented pseudogene. CDR3 length equals 14 residues.

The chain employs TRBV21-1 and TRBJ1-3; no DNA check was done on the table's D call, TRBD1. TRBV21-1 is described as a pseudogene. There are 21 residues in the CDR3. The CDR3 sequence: CASSKVLGTGPFMSTGNTIYF. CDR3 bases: TGTGCCAGCAGCAAGGTATTAGGGACAGGGCCCTTTATGAGCACTGGAAACACCATATATTTT.

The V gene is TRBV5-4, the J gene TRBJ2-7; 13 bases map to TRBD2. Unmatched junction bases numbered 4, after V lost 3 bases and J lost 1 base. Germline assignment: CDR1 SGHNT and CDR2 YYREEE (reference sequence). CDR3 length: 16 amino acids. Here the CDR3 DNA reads TGTGCCAGCAGCTCAGGGGGACTAGCGGGATCCTACGAGCAGTACGTC. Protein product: CASSSGGLAGSYEQYV.

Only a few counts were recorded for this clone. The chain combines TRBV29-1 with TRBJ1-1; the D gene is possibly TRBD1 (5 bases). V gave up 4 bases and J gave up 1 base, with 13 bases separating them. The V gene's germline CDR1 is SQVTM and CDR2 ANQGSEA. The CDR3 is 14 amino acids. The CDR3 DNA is TGCAGCGTTGGTGGGGCTCCCCGGAACACTGAAGCTTTCTTT. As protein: CSVGGAPRNTEAFF.

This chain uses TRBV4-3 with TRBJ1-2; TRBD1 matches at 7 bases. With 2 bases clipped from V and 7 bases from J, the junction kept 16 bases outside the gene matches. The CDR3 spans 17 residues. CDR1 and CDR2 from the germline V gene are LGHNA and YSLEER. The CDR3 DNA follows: TGCGCCAGCAGCCAAACGGGGGTGGGGACAGCGTTAGGTGGCTACACCTTC. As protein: CASSQTGVGTALGGYTF.